The clone carrying this TCR beta chain was detected only a few times. Antigen specificity is unknown. These data are taken from a study of early T cells in non-severe SARS-CoV-2 infection. Overall study context: The sequenced material was bulk RNA from unsorted whole blood, and its chains were unpaired. General study points: VDJdb matching favored anti-spike CD8 responses, missing private and CD4 specificities.

This CDR3 region has 15 residues. V was pared by 6 bases and J by 0 bases, with 14 bases between. Germline CDR1 and CDR2: MNHEY and SMNVEV (reference sequence). Unique molecular identifiers were attached to individual cDNA molecules. TCRdb used MiXCR to reprocess the 5' RACE reads, holding one entry per CDR3 protein. Among some 100,000 distinct CDR3 sequences, approximately 15% were seen once, and the ten largest hold around 0.58%. J is TRBJ1-1 and V is TRBV27; D is possibly TRBD1 (6 bases). The source material was whole blood. The clonotype comes from an adult who was a healthcare worker with PCR-confirmed SARS-CoV-2 infection or an uninfected control (not recorded which). The CDR3 loop reads CASSTNRAMNTEAFF. The DNA for the CDR3 is TGTGCCAGCAGCACTAACAGGGCCATGAACACTGAAGCTTTCTTT.